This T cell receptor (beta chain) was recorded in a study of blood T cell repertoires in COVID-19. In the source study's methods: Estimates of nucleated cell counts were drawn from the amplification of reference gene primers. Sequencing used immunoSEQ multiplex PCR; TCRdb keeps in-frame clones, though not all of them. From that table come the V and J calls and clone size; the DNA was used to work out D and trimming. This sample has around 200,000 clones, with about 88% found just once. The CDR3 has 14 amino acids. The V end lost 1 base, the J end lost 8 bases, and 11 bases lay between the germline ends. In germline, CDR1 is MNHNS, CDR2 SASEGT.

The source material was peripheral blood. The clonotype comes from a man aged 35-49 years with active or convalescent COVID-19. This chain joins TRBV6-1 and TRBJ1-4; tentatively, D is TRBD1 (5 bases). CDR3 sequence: CASSEVGGGEKLFF. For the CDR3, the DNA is TGTGCCAGCAGTGAAGTGGGGGGTGGGGAAAAACTGTTTTTT.